This T cell receptor beta chain is from a study of T-cell memory formation after mild COVID-19. This clonotype has a handful of counts. Germline loops: CDR1 SGDLS, CDR2 YYNGEE. This CDR3 contains 14 residues. The V segment lost 3 bases and the J segment 7 bases; nucleotides outside the gene matches: 9. After 5'RACE with constant-segment primers, TCR alpha and TCR beta cDNA libraries carrying sample barcodes and UMIs were obtained. TCRdb re-called the 5' RACE reads with MiXCR, one entry per CDR3 protein. The data hold over 300,000 distinct CDR3 sequences, with about 20% observed a single time. The chain joins TRBV9 to TRBJ2-5; TRBD2 aligns across 7 bases. The sequencing input was PBMCs or a T cell subset sorted from them (not recorded which). The source of this sequence is a man between 18 and 29 years old who had mild COVID-19 (a few samples of this study predate the infection). Cell type and time point are not known. This chain's CDR3 is CASSAPGLEGTQYF. CDR3 DNA sequence: TGTGCCAGCAGCGCCCCCGGACTAGAAGGGACCCAGTACTTC.